These 18 T cell receptor beta chains originate from one sample sequenced in a study of blood T cell repertoires in COVID-19. The protocol was immunoSEQ multiplex PCR, while the TCRdb copy is restricted to in-frame clones and leaves out a portion. The sample contains about 140,000 clones, around three quarters of which appear only once. The material sequenced was peripheral blood. The receptors originated from a man aged 55-75 years with acute or convalescent COVID-19.

This sequence joins TRBV9 and TRBJ2-1, with 8 nucleotides matching TRBD2. Losses at the gene ends were 4 bases for V and 7 bases for J; bases not matched to a gene: 16. The CDR3 is 17 residues long. Germline-derived CDR1 and CDR2 are SGDLS and YYNGEE. The CDR3 region has the DNA TGTGCCAGCAGCCCGTTATTGGGTAGCGGGATTATTAATGAGCAGTTCTTC. Residues: CASSPLLGSGIINEQFF. The full variable domain, its missing parts supplied by reference TRBV9 and TRBJ2-1, is DSGVTQTPKHLITATGQRVTLRCSPRSGDLSVYWYQQSLDQGLQFLIQYYNGEERAKGNILERFSAQQFPDLHSELNLSSLELGDSALYFCASSPLLGSGIINEQFFGPGTRLTVL.

V and J are TRBV19 and TRBJ2-3, with D unresolved. The CDR3 is 12 residues long. Germline V CDR1 and CDR2: LNHDA, SQIVND (reference sequence). Trimming stripped 7 bases from V and 5 bases from J, with 10 bases between. CDR3 sequence reads: CASIDFGDTQYF. The DNA for the CDR3 is TGTGCCAGTATAGATTTTGGAGATACGCAGTATTTT.

This clone was detected a few times. The chain is built from TRBV7-6 and TRBJ2-1, with TRBD2 matching 11 bases. Germline loops: CDR1 SGHVS, CDR2 FNYEAQ. Trimming at V came to 2 bases and at J to 8 bases, leaving 2 bases not matched to a gene. CDR3 length: 14 residues. CDR3 nucleotides: TGTGCCAGCAGCTTAACTAGCGGGAGACATGAGCAGTTCTTC. Translation gives CASSLTSGRHEQFF.

The chain links TRBV5-1 to TRBJ1-1; 8 positions agree with TRBD1. The length of the CDR3 is 14 residues. V trimming: 0 bases; J trimming: 3 bases; junction bases outside the gene matches: 1. CDR1 and CDR2 from the germline V gene are SGHRS and YFSETQ. The CDR3 bases are TGCGCCAGCAGCTTGGTACAGGGGGACACTGAAGCTTTCTTT. Its translation is CASSLVQGDTEAFF.

This clone was seen just once. The chain joins TRBV3-1 (or the pseudogene TRBV3-2) to TRBJ2-3; possible D gene TRBD1, 5 bases. Looked up from germline, CDR1 is LGHDT and CDR2 is YNNKEL (reference sequence). Trimming cost V 6 bases and J 6 bases, with 16 bases left between them. This CDR3 region has 14 residues. DNA for the CDR3: TGTGCCAGCAGTCTACTTCAGGGTGCCGATACGCAGTATTTT. It yields the protein CASSLLQGADTQYF.

The chain couples TRBV30 to TRBJ2-7; D unresolved. Germline V lookup: CDR1 GTSNPN, CDR2 SVGIG (reference sequence). This CDR3 contains 12 residues. Trimming cost V 3 bases and J 1 base, with 7 bases left between them. CDR3 nucleotide sequence: TGTGCCTGGAGGGCGGAATCCTACGAGCAGTACTTC. Protein: CAWRAESYEQYF.

This chain links TRBV6-5 with TRBJ2-2, with 8 bases matching TRBD1. CDR1 and CDR2 (germline): MNHEY, SVGAGI. Unmatched junction bases numbered 2, after V lost 6 bases and J lost 5 bases. CDR3 length: 13 amino acids. For the CDR3, the DNA is TGTGCCAGCAGGGGGGACAGGACCGGGGAGCTGTTTTTT. Amino acid sequence: CASRGDRTGELFF.

J is TRBJ2-3 and V is TRBV29-1; the match to TRBD2 covers 13 bases. The germline CDR1 and CDR2 sequences are SQVTM and ANQGSEA. The CDR3 is 16 residues long. Trimming cost V 5 bases and J 3 bases; bases outside gene matches: 8. The CDR3 DNA reads TGCAGCGTTACCTCCGGGACTAGCGGGGAGACAGATACGCAGTATTTT. Amino acids: CSVTSGTSGETDTQYF.

This rearrangement joins TRBV7-9 to TRBJ2-6; no firm D call. The CDR3 length is 15 residues. Germline V gene lookup returns CDR1 SEHNR and CDR2 FQNEAQ (reference sequence). The V end lost 3 bases, the J end lost 1 base, and 7 bases lay between the germline ends. The CDR3 is CASSFWLSGANVLTF. As DNA, the CDR3 is TGTGCCAGCAGCTTTTGGCTTTCTGGGGCCAACGTCCTGACTTTC.

This clone was seen only once. The chain couples TRBV4-1 to TRBJ1-1, with D maybe TRBD1 (6 bases). From germline, CDR1 is MGHRA and CDR2 YSYEKL. V shed 2 bases and J shed 4 bases, with 11 bases lying between them. CDR3 length: 14 residues. This CDR3 reads CASSQKGVGTEAFF. Written as DNA, the CDR3 is TGCGCCAGCAGCCAAAAGGGGGTTGGCACTGAAGCTTTCTTT.

The chain carries TRBV4-2 and TRBJ2-7; D gene ambiguous. Trimming took off 1 base at V and 7 bases at J, with 14 bases between the two ends. The length of the CDR3 is 14 residues. From germline, CDR1 is LGHNA and CDR2 YNFKEQ. As DNA, the CDR3 is TGTGCCAGCAGCCAAGTTTCTCCGCCTCGGGAGCAGTACTTC. It translates to CASSQVSPPREQYF.

The chain combines TRBV20-1 with TRBJ1-2, with unresolved D. The germline V and J ends were trimmed by 6 bases and 8 bases, with 13 bases remaining between them. The CDR3 consists of 11 residues. Looked up from germline, CDR1 is DFQATT and CDR2 is SNEGSKA (reference sequence). CDR3 residues: CSAPGADGYTF. The CDR3 DNA reads TGCAGTGCCCCGGGTGCTGACGGCTACACCTTC.

This clone appeared a single time. The chain recombines TRBV5-1 with TRBJ2-1, with D possibly matching TRBD2 (6 bases). V lost 0 bases and J lost 4, with 8 bases in between. The CDR3 extends over 14 amino acids. Germline CDR1 SGHRS, CDR2 YFSETQ. The CDR3 reads CASSLGRGYNEQFF. For the CDR3, the DNA is TGCGCCAGCAGCTTGGGGCGGGGATACAATGAGCAGTTCTTC.

This chain links TRBV11-2 with TRBJ2-7; D may be TRBD2 (6 bases). Trimming left V 7 bases short and J 2 bases short, with 18 bases between. Germline assignment: CDR1 SGHAT and CDR2 FQNNGV. This CDR3 spans 15 amino acids. Here the CDR3 reads CASTTSSSATYEQYF. CDR3 coding DNA: TGTGCCAGCACCACTTCCTCTAGCGCAACCTACGAGCAGTACTTC.

This clone has more than one count but fewer than ten. V gene TRBV19 combines with J gene TRBJ1-5, with 8 bases aligning to TRBD1. The V gene end was trimmed by 3 bases and the J gene end by 2 bases; junction bases not matched to a gene: 6. CDR3 length: 16 amino acids. The germline V gene has CDR1 LNHDA and CDR2 SQIVND (reference sequence). The CDR3 coding sequence is TGTGCCAGTAGTATGTCAGGGGGCGGTGGCAATCAGCCCCAGCATTTT. Translating gives CASSMSGGGGNQPQHF.

V usage is TRBV6-1 and J usage is TRBJ2-7; possible D gene TRBD1, 6 bases. V lost 3 bases, J lost 6 bases, and 18 bases lay in between. This CDR3 has 15 residues. The germline V gene has CDR1 MNHNS and CDR2 SASEGT. For the CDR3, the DNA is TGTGCCAGCAGTGATACAGGGTGGGTGGGTGGCGAGCAGTACTTC. Its protein is CASSDTGWVGGEQYF.

The chain uses TRBV5-6 and TRBJ2-5; tentative D call: TRBD2 (5 bases). Germline CDR1 SGHDT, CDR2 YYEEEE. The CDR3 runs to 15 residues. V was shortened by 7 bases and J by 4 bases, with 20 bases between the two germline ends. CDR3 bases: TGTGCCAGCGGACGAGCAAGCGGACTGGGAGAGACCCAGTACTTC. This translates into CASGRASGLGETQYF.

The chain combines TRBV24-1 with TRBJ2-5; tentatively, D is TRBD1 (6 bases). This CDR3 has 13 residues. Deletions cut 5 bases from V and 4 bases from J, with 10 bases between. In germline, CDR1 is KGHDR, CDR2 SFDVKD. CDR3 sequence reads: CATSGGHLETQYF. As DNA, the CDR3 is TGTGCCACCAGTGGGGGACATTTAGAGACCCAGTACTTC.